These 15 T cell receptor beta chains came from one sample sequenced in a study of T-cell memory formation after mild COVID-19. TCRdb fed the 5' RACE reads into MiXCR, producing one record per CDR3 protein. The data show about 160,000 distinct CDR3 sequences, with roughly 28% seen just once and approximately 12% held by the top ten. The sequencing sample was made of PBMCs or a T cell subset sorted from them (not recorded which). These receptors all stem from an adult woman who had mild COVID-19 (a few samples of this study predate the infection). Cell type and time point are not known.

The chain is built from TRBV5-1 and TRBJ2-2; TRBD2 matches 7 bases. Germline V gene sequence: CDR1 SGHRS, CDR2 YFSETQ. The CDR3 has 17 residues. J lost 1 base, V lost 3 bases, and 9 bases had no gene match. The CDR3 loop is CASSSLGASGNTGELFF. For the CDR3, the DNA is TGCGCCAGCAGCTCCCTCGGAGCTAGCGGGAACACCGGGGAGCTGTTTTTT.

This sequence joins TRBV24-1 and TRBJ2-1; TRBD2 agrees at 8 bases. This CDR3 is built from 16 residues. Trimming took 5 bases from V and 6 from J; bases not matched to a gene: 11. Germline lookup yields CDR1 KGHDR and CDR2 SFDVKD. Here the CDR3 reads CATSGTGTRGFNEQFF. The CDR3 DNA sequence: TGTGCCACCAGTGGCACCGGGACTAGGGGTTTCAATGAGCAGTTCTTC.

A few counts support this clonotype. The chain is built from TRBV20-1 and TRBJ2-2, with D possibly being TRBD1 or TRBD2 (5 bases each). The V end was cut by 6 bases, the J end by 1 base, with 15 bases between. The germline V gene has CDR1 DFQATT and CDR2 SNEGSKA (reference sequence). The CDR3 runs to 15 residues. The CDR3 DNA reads TGCAGTGCAAACCGGGGACCTATGAACACCGGGGAGCTGTTTTTT. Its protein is CSANRGPMNTGELFF.

The CDR3 loop reads CASRDRVIYEQYF. As DNA, the CDR3 is TGTGCCAGCCGGGACAGGGTTATCTACGAGCAGTACTTC. V gene TRBV28 combines with J gene TRBJ2-7; 9 nucleotides line up with TRBD1. The germline gives CDR1 MDHEN, CDR2 SYDVKM. This CDR3 is 13 amino acids long. V lost 8 bases and J lost 3; bases outside the gene matches: 5.

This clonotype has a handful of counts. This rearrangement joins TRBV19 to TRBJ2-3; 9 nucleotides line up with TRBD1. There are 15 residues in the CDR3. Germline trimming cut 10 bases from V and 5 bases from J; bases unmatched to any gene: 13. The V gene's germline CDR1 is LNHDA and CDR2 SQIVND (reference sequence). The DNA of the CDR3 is TGTGCCACCCGCTCGAGGGACAGGGTGGGAGATACGCAGTATTTT. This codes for CATRSRDRVGDTQYF.

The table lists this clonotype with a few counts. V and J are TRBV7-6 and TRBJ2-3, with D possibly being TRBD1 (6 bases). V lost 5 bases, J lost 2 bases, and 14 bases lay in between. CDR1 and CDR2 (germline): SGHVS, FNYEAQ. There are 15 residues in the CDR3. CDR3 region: CASSALDRLTDTQYF. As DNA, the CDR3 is TGTGCCAGCAGCGCATTAGACAGGCTCACAGATACGCAGTATTTT.

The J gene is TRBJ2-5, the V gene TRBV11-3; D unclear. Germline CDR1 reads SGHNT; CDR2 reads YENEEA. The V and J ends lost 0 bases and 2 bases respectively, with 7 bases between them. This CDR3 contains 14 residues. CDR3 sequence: CASSLDSSQETQYF. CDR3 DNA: TGTGCCAGCAGCTTAGATTCGTCTCAAGAGACCCAGTACTTC.

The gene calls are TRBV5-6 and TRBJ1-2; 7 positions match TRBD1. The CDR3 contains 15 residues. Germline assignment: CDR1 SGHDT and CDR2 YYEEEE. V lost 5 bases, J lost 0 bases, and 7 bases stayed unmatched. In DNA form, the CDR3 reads TGTGCCAGCAGGTCCGGGACAGTCCCTAACTATGGCTACACCTTC. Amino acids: CASRSGTVPNYGYTF.

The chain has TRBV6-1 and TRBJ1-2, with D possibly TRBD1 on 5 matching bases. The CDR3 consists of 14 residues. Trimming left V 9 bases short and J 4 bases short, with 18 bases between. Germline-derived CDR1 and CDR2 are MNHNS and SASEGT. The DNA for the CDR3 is TGTGCCAGTCTGGGGGGACCCCTCCTCTATGGCTACACCTTC. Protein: CASLGGPLLYGYTF.

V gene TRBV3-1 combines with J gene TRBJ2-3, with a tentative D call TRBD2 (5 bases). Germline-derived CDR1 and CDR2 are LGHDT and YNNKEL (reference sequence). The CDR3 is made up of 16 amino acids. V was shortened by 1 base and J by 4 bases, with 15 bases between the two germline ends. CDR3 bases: TGTGCCAGCAGCCAAGTGGTAGGGAAGAGGGCAGATACGCAGTATTTT. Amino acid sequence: CASSQVVGKRADTQYF.

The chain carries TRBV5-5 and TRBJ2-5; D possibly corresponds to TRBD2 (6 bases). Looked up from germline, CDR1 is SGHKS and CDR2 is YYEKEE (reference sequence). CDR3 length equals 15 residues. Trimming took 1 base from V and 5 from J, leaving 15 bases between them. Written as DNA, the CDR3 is TGTGCCAGCAGCTTGCAAGGAGGGTCCGTTGAGACCCAGTACTTC. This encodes CASSLQGGSVETQYF.

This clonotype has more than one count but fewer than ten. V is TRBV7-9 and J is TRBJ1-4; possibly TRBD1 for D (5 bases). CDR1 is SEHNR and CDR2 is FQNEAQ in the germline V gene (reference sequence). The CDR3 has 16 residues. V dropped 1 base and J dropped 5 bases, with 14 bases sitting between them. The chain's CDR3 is CASSLGLAGKNEKLFF. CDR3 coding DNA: TGTGCCAGCAGCTTAGGGCTCGCAGGGAAAAATGAAAAACTGTTTTTT.

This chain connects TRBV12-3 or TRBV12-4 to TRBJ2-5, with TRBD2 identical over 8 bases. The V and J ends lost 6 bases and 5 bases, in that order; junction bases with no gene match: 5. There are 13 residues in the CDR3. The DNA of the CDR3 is TGTGCCAGCAGAAGCGGGGGAGAGGAGACCCAGTACTTC. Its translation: CASRSGGEETQYF.

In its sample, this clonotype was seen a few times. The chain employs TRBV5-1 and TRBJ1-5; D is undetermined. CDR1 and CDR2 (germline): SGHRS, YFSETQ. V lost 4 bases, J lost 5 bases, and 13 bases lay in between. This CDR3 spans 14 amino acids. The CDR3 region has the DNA TGCGCCAGCAGCCAGGACGGTGGTTATCAGCCCCAGCATTTT. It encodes CASSQDGGYQPQHF.

The CDR3 here is CAWSVWGDEQFF. CDR3 nucleotides: TGTGCCTGGAGTGTATGGGGGGATGAGCAGTTCTTC. The rearrangement joins TRBV30 to TRBJ2-1, with a tentative D call TRBD2 (6 bases). V was cut by 0 bases and J by 8 bases, with 8 bases left in between. The CDR3 is made up of 12 amino acids. The germline CDR1 and CDR2 sequences are GTSNPN and SVGIG (reference sequence). The full variable domain, its missing parts supplied by reference TRBV30 and TRBJ2-1, is SQTIHQWPATLVQPVGSPLSLECTVEGTSNPNLYWYRQAAGRGLQLLFYSVGIGQISSEVPQNLSASRPQDRQFILSSKKLLLSDSGFYLCAWSVWGDEQFFGPGTRLTVL.